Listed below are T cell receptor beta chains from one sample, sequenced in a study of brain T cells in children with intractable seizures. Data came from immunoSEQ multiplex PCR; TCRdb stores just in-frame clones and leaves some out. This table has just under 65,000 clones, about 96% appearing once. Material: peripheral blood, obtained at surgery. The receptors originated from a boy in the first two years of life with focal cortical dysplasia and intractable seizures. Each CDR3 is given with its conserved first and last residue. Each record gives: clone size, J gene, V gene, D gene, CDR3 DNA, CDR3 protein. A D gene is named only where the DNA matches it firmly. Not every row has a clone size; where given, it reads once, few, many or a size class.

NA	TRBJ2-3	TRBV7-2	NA	TGTGCCAGCAGACTCGGGGGCACAGATACGCAGTATTTT	CASRLGGTDTQYF
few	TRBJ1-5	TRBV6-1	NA	TGTGCCAGCAGTGAGGAGGGGGGGCAGCCCCAGCATTTT	CASSEEGGQPQHF
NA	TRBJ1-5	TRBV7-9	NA	TGTGCCAGCAGCTTAGGGGGGGCTGGCAATCAGCCCCAGCATTTT	CASSLGGAGNQPQHF
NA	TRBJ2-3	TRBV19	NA	TGTGCCAGGAGGACCTCCCGAGGCACAGATACGCAGTATTTT	CARRTSRGTDTQYF
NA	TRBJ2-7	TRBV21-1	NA	TGTGCCAGCAGCAGGTTCGATTACGAGCAGTACTTC	CASSRFDYEQYF
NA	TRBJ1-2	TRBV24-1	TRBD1	TGTGCCACCAGTGACCGGGACAGAGATGGCTACACCTTC	CATSDRDRDGYTF
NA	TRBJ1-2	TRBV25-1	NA	TGTGCCAGCAGTCAGGGGAAGGGCTATGGCTACACCTTC	CASSQGKGYGYTF
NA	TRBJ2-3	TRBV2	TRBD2	TGTGCCAGCAGCGAGATAGCGGGGGAGCGCACAGATACGCAGTATTTT	CASSEIAGERTDTQYF
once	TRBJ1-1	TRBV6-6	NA	TGTGCCAGCAGTTACTCCTCAGGGTTTGGCCCTGAAGCTTTCTTT	CASSYSSGFGPEAFF
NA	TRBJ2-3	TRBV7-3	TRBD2	TGTGCCAGCAGCCCACAAGGGGGGGGCGGACTAGCGGGAGGTACAGATACGCAGTATTTT	CASSPQGGGGLAGGTDTQYF
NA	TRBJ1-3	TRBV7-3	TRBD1	TGTGCCAGCAGCTCCCCGACAGGGTTTAACACCATATATTTT	CASSSPTGFNTIYF
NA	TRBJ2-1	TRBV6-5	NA	TGTGCCAGCATTCAATACTACAATGAGCAGTTCTTC	CASIQYYNEQFF
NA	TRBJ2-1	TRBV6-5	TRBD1	TGTGCCAGCAGTTCGGACAGGGAGGCCTACAATGAGCAGTTCTTC	CASSSDREAYNEQFF
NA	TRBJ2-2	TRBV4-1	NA	TGCGCCAGCAGCCAAGAGACACAAACCGGGGAGCTGTTTTTT	CASSQETQTGELFF
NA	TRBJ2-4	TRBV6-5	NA	TGTGCCAGCAGTTACGGGGCTGGCCCAACAAACATTCAGTACTTC	CASSYGAGPTNIQYF
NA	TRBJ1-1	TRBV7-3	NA	TGTGCCAGCAGCTTGTGGGAGGGAACTGAAGCTTTCTTT	CASSLWEGTEAFF
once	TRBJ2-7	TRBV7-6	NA	TGTGCCAGCAGCTTATACCAGGGGAGGGCCTACGAGCAGTACTTC	CASSLYQGRAYEQYF
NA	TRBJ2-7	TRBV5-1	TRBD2	TGCGCCAGCAGCATGTATTCTAGCGGCTCCTACGAGCAGTACTTC	CASSMYSSGSYEQYF
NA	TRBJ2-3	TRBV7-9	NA	TGTGCCAGCAGTTCCAAGGAAGATACGCAGTATTTT	CASSSKEDTQYF
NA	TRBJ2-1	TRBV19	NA	TGTGCCAGTAGTAGATCCCGTAGATACAATGAGCAGTTCTTC	CASSRSRRYNEQFF
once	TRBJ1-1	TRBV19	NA	TGTGCCACCCTCGGCCTCCTACCTAACACTGAAGCTTTCTTT	CATLGLLPNTEAFF
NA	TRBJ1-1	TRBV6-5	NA	TGTGCCAGCAGTACGGAGAGGACTGAAGCTTTCTTT	CASSTERTEAFF
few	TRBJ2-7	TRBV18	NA	TGTGCCAGCTCACCAAAAAGCGGACGCTCCTACGAGCAGTACTTC	CASSPKSGRSYEQYF
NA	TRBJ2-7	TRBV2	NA	TGTGCCAGCAGTGAAGGGGTAGGGGGCTACGAGCAGTACTTC	CASSEGVGGYEQYF
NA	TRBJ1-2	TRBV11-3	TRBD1	TGTGCCAGCATGCCCAGGACAGGGAACCCAGGAGGCTACACCTTC	CASMPRTGNPGGYTF
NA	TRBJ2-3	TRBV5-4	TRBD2	TGTGCCAGCAGCTTGACAGCGGGGGTCACAGATACGCAGTATTTT	CASSLTAGVTDTQYF
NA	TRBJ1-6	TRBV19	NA	TGTGCCAGTAGTGGGGATTCACCCCTCCACTTT	CASSGDSPLHF
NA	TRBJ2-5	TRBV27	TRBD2	TGTGCCAGCAGTTTTTCGGGACTACTTCTCCAAGAGACCCAGTACTTC	CASSFSGLLLQETQYF
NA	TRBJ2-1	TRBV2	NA	TGTGCCAGCCTCGTCATTCCCCCAGGGGGGAATGAGCAGTTCTTC	CASLVIPPGGNEQFF
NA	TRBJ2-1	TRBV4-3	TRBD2	TGCGCCAGCAGCCAAGTTTCCCCTAGCGGCTACAATGAGCAGTTCTTC	CASSQVSPSGYNEQFF
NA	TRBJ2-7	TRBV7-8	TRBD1	TGTGCCAGCAGCTTAGTGAAGGGACAGAGGGCCTACGAGCAGTACTTC	CASSLVKGQRAYEQYF
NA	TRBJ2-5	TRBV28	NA	TGTGCCAGCAGTTTATCGTTAGCAACAAAGGGGGAGACCCAGTACTTC	CASSLSLATKGETQYF